A selection of T cell receptor beta chains follows, all from one sample in a study of control samples from healthy donors and cancer patients. Sequencing was performed with immunoSEQ multiplex PCR; in TCRdb, only in-frame clones are kept and a portion is missing. The table includes 150,000 to 200,000 clones, 70% to 90% detected once. Source material: blood. Receptors were obtained from a man aged 25 to 40 in good health. Both conserved end residues are part of each CDR3. The D gene is left open where the match is weak. Clone size is stated in some rows and not others, as once, few, many or a class when expanded.

size	D	V	length	J	CDR3	DNA
-	-	TRBV5-1	13	TRBJ2-5	CASSRDSRETQYF	TGCGCCAGCAGCCGCGACTCTAGAGAGACCCAGTACTTC
-	-	TRBV11-2	14	TRBJ1-1	CASSRRGGAIEAFF	TGTGCCAGCAGCAGAAGAGGTGGGGCAATTGAAGCTTTCTTT
-	TRBD1	TRBV28	15	TRBJ1-5	CASHFGGGSNQPQHF	TGTGCCAGCCACTTCGGAGGGGGCAGCAATCAGCCCCAGCATTTT
-	-	TRBV27	14	TRBJ2-1	CASRLQVQNNEQFF	TGTGCCAGCAGGTTGCAGGTACAGAACAATGAGCAGTTCTTC
few	TRBD2	TRBV7-6	15	TRBJ2-5	CASSLEGSAGETQYF	TGTGCCAGCAGCTTAGAAGGTTCAGCGGGGGAGACCCAGTACTTC
once	TRBD1	TRBV18	15	TRBJ1-4	CASSPGGQRHEKLFF	TGTGCCAGCTCACCCGGGGGACAGCGACATGAAAAACTGTTTTTT
-	TRBD1	TRBV6-6	13	TRBJ1-5	CASSTGGIKPQHF	TGTGCCAGCAGTACAGGGGGCATAAAGCCCCAGCATTTT
-	-	TRBV13	15	TRBJ2-1	CASSLAFGGRNEQFF	TGTGCCAGCAGCTTAGCCTTTGGGGGCCGGAATGAGCAGTTCTTC
-	-	TRBV2	13	TRBJ1-3	CASSTSPGNTIYF	TGTGCCAGCAGTACTTCCCCGGGAAACACCATATATTTT
once	-	TRBV6-1	11	TRBJ2-5	CASSEYRGQYF	TGTGCCAGCAGTGAATATCGGGGCCAGTACTTC